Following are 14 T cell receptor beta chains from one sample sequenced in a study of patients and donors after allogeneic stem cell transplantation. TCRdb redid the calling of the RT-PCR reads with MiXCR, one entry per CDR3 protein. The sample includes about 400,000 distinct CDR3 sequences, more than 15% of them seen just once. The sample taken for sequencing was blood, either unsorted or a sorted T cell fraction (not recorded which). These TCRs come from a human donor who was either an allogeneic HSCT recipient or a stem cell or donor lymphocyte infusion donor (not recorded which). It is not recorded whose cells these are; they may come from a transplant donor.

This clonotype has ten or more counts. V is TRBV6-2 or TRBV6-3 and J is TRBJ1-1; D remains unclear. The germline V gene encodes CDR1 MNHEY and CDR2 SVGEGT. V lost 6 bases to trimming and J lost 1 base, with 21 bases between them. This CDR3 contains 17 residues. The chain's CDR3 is CASSPDGRSEGNTEAFF. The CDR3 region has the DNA TGTGCCAGCAGCCCCGATGGGCGCAGCGAGGGGAACACTGAAGCTTTCTTT.

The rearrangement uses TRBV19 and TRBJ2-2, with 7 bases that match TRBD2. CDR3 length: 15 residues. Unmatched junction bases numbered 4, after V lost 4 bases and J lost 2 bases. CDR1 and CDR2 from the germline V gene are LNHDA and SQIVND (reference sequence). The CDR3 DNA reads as TGTGCCAGTAGTACTAGCGGAGCCAACACCGGGGAGCTGTTTTTT. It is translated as CASSTSGANTGELFF. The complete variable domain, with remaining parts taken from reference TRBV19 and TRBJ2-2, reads DGGITQSPKYLFRKEGQNVTLSCEQNLNHDAMYWYRQDPGQGLRLIYYSQIVNDFQKGDIAEGYSVSREKKESFPLTVTSAQKNPTAFYLCASSTSGANTGELFFGEGSRLTVL.

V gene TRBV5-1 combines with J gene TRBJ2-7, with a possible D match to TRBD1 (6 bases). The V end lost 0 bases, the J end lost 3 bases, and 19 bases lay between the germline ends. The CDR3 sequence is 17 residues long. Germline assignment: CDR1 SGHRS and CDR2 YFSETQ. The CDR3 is CASSLALDRLTFYEQYF. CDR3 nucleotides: TGCGCCAGCAGCTTGGCATTAGACAGGCTCACGTTCTACGAGCAGTACTTC.

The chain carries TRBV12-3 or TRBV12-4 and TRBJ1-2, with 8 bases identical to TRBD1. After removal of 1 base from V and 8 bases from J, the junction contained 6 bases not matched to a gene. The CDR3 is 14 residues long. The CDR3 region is CASSLGRGTGGYTF. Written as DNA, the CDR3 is TGTGCCAGCAGTTTAGGGCGGGGGACAGGAGGCTACACCTTC.

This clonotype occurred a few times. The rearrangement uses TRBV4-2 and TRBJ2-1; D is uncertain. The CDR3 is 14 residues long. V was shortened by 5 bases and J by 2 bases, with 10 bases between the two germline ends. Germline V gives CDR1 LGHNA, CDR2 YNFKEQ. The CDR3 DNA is TGTGCCAGCAGCGGCGGCCGGACCTACAATGAGCAGTTCTTC. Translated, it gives CASSGGRTYNEQFF.

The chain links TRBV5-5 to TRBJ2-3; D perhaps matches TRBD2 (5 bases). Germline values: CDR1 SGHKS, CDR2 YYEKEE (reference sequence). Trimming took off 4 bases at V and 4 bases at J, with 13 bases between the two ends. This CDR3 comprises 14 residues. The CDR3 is CASSPPAAPDTQYF. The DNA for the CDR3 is TGTGCCAGCAGCCCACCAGCGGCCCCAGATACGCAGTATTTT.

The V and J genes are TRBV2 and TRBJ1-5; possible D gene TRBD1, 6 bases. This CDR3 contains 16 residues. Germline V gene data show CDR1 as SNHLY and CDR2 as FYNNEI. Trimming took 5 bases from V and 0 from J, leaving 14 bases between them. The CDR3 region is CASSTPRDISNQPQHF. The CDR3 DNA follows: TGTGCCAGCAGTACTCCTCGGGACATTAGCAATCAGCCCCAGCATTTT.

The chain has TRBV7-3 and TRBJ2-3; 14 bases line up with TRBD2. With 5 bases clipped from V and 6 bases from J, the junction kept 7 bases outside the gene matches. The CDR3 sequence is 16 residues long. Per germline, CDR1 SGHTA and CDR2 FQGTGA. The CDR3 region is CASSGTGLAGEDTQYF. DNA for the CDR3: TGTGCCAGCAGCGGTACGGGACTAGCGGGAGAGGATACGCAGTATTTT.

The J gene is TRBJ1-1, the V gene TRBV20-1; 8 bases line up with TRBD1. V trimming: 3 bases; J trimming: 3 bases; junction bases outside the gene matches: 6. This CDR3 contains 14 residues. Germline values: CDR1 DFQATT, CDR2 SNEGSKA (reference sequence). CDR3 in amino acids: CSARPLTGDTEAFF. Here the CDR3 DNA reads TGCAGTGCTAGGCCTCTGACAGGGGACACTGAAGCTTTCTTT.

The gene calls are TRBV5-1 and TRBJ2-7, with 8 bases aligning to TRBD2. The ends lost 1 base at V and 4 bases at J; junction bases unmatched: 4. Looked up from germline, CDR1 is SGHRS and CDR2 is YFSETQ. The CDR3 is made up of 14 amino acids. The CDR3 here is CASSLLAGRYEQYF. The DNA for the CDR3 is TGCGCCAGCAGCTTGTTAGCGGGAAGGTACGAGCAGTACTTC.

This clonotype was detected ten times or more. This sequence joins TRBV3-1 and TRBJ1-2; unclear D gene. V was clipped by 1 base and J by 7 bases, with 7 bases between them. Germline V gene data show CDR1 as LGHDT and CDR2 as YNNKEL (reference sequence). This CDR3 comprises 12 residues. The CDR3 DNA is TGTGCCAGCAGCCAAGGGTCCTTTGGCTACACCTTC. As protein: CASSQGSFGYTF.

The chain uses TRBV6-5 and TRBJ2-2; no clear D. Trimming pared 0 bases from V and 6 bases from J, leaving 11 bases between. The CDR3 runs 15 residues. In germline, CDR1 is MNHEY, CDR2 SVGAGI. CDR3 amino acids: CASSYSIVFPGELFF. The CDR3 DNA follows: TGTGCCAGCAGTTACTCGATTGTCTTCCCCGGGGAGCTGTTTTTT.

CDR3 sequence: CASSPTDSGNTIYF. The CDR3 DNA is TGTGCCAGCAGCCCGACTGACTCTGGAAACACCATATATTTT. The chain recombines TRBV12-3 or TRBV12-4 with TRBJ1-3; D is unclear. The CDR3 has 14 amino acids. The ends were cut back, 6 bases at V and 0 bases at J, with 9 bases in the middle.

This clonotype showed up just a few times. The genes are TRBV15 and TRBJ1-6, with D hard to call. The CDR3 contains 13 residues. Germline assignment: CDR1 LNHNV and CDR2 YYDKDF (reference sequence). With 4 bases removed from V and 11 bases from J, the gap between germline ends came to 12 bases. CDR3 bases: TGTGCCACCAGCATCTATGTCGGGACACCCCTCCACTTT. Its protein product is CATSIYVGTPLHF.